Listed below are T cell receptor beta chains from one sample, sequenced in a study of blood T cell repertoires in COVID-19. Only in-frame clones appear in the TCRdb table, and some are missing; sequencing was by immunoSEQ multiplex PCR. The data contain some 73,000 clones, roughly four fifths of them seen just once; the ten biggest clones take up under 2.5%. The sequenced sample was peripheral blood. The receptor set was obtained from a man between 65 and 85 years old with COVID-19, enrolled during active disease. Each CDR3 is given with its conserved first and last residue. The D gene is left open where the match is weak. Size is omitted from some rows. Given values are once, few, many or a class for expanded clones.

TRBJ1-4 15 TRBV19 . . TGTGCCAGTAGTTTCTCCTTGCCACAGGGTGAAAAACTGTTTTTT CASSFSLPQGEKLFF
TRBJ1-1 12 TRBV3-1/TRBV3-2 TRBD1 . TGTGCCAGCAGCCGACAGGGAACTGAAGCTTTCTTT CASSRQGTEAFF
TRBJ1-4 16 TRBV28 . . TGTGCCAGCAGGGTCCACGGGAACAGCGCCTTAGAAAAACTGTTTTTT CASRVHGNSALEKLFF
TRBJ2-7 16 TRBV4-1 . . TGCGCCAGCAGCCAAGCCCTCGGGGGAGCTGTATCCGAGCAGTACTTC CASSQALGGAVSEQYF
TRBJ1-1 15 TRBV19 . few TGTGCCAGTAGTGCGAGACAGTTTCCGAACACTGAAGCTTTCTTT CASSARQFPNTEAFF
TRBJ2-3 16 TRBV30 TRBD2 few TGTGCCTGGAGTGTACGGCTAGCGGGAGGCCTCGATACGCAGTATTTT CAWSVRLAGGLDTQYF
TRBJ2-7 11 TRBV11-2 . . TGTGCCAGCAGACGGACAGTCGAGCAGTACTTC CASRRTVEQYF
TRBJ1-5 13 TRBV7-2 TRBD1 . TGTGCCGGCAGCTCCTACAGGGGAATGCCCCAGCATTTT CAGSSYRGMPQHF
TRBJ2-1 17 TRBV7-2 TRBD2 . TGTGCCAGCAGCCAACTCGGGACTAGCGGGAGGTGGAATGAGCAGTTCTTC CASSQLGTSGRWNEQFF
TRBJ2-3 17 TRBV5-4 TRBD2 . TGTGCCAGCAGCTTGGGGACTAGCGGTATTCGCACAGATACGCAGTATTTT CASSLGTSGIRTDTQYF
TRBJ1-4 15 TRBV5-4 . once TGTGCCAGCAGCTTGGTGGGGGAGGCGGGTGAAAAACTGTTTTTT CASSLVGEAGEKLFF
TRBJ1-1 18 TRBV3-1/TRBV3-2 TRBD1 . TGTGCCAGCAGCCAAGATGAGGACAGGGGGCGAATGAACACTGAAGCTTTCTTT CASSQDEDRGRMNTEAFF
TRBJ1-6 13 TRBV12-3/TRBV12-4 . . TGTGCCAGCAGTTTCCAGATTAATTCACCCCTCCACTTT CASSFQINSPLHF
TRBJ2-3 17 TRBV4-2 . . TGTGCCAGCAGCCCCAACGCCGGGGGCGGGAGTCGCGATACGCAGTATTTT CASSPNAGGGSRDTQYF
TRBJ1-2 15 TRBV18 TRBD1 . TGTGCCAGCTCACCAGGACAGGGGGCTAACTATGGCTACACCTTC CASSPGQGANYGYTF
TRBJ2-1 16 TRBV5-8 TRBD2 . TGTGCCAGCAGGGCGACAGCGGGAGGACCCTACAATGAGCAGTTCTTC CASRATAGGPYNEQFF
TRBJ2-7 13 TRBV10-3 . . TGTGCCATCAGCCCCGCGGCCACATACGAGCAGTACTTC CAISPAATYEQYF
TRBJ2-2 17 TRBV30 . . TGTGCCTGGAGTGTTGAGGGTAAAGCCGTTAACACCGGGGAGCTGTTTTTT CAWSVEGKAVNTGELFF
TRBJ2-2 16 TRBV7-2 TRBD2 . TGTGCCAGCAGCCTGACTAGCGGGAGAATTGGCGGGGAGCTGTTTTTT CASSLTSGRIGGELFF
TRBJ1-2 15 TRBV7-2 . . TGTGCCAGCAGCCCTCGACAAAATGGGCTGGATGGCTACACCTTC CASSPRQNGLDGYTF
TRBJ2-1 14 TRBV24-1 . . TGTGCCACCAGTGCAACTAGCTCCTACAATGAGCAGTTCTTC CATSATSSYNEQFF
TRBJ1-5 17 TRBV10-3 . . TGTGCCATCAGTGAGTCCCCTGGGAGGGAAAGCAATCAGCCCCAGCATTTT CAISESPGRESNQPQHF
TRBJ1-2 15 TRBV28 TRBD1 . TGTGCCAGCAGTTTAGGGGACAGGAGCTTCTGGGGCTACACCTTC CASSLGDRSFWGYTF
TRBJ2-1 13 TRBV7-3 TRBD2 . TGTGCCAGCAGGCCAGCGGGAGCTGATGAGCAGTTCTTC CASRPAGADEQFF
TRBJ2-1 17 TRBV14 . . TGTGCCAGCAGCCAGGGCCCGACACGCTTTGGGGCCAATGAGCAGTTCTTC CASSQGPTRFGANEQFF
TRBJ1-1 15 TRBV7-8 . . TGTGCCAGCAGCTTAATTCAGCGGATGAACACTGAAGCTTTCTTT CASSLIQRMNTEAFF
TRBJ2-7 15 TRBV5-4 . . TGTGCCAGCAGCTTTGATCTCAACAGTCTCTACGAGCAGTACTTC CASSFDLNSLYEQYF
TRBJ1-2 12 TRBV12-3/TRBV12-4 . . TGTGCCAGCAGTCTTCCGGAGGGCGGCTACACCTTC CASSLPEGGYTF
TRBJ1-6 15 TRBV7-2 TRBD1 . TGTGCCAGCAGCCCAGACAGGGGGCGAAATTCACCCCTCCACTTT CASSPDRGRNSPLHF
TRBJ1-1 17 TRBV28 TRBD1 . TGTGCCAGCAGTCTCGTCGGGACAGGGGACATGAACACTGAAGCTTTCTTT CASSLVGTGDMNTEAFF
TRBJ2-1 19 TRBV6-4 TRBD2 . TGTGCCAGCAGGGTTGTGTGGCTAGCGGGAGGAGGGTCCTACAATGAGCAGTTCTTC CASRVVWLAGGGSYNEQFF
TRBJ1-2 15 TRBV6-5 . . TGTGCCAGCCATTCTTCCGGGACAATATTCTATGGCTACACCTTC CASHSSGTIFYGYTF
TRBJ2-1 16 TRBV28 TRBD2 . TGTGCCAGCAGTTTAGGGACTAGGGGAGTTAACAATGAGCAGTTCTTC CASSLGTRGVNNEQFF
TRBJ2-7 13 TRBV5-5 . . TGTGCCAGCCGCTTCGTCAGTCGGGACGAGCAGTACTTC CASRFVSRDEQYF
TRBJ2-3 15 TRBV2 TRBD2 . TGTGCCAGCAAGGTGGGAGGGCCTCTTACAGATACGCAGTATTTT CASKVGGPLTDTQYF
TRBJ2-1 14 TRBV11-2 TRBD2 . TGTGCCAGCAGCCCAACTAGCGGGATGGGTGAGCAGTTCTTC CASSPTSGMGEQFF
TRBJ2-7 15 TRBV27 TRBD2 . TGTGCCAGCAGTTTAGCAGCGGGGGCCTCCTACGAGCAGTACTTC CASSLAAGASYEQYF
TRBJ2-2 13 TRBV25-1 TRBD2 . TGTGCCAGCCGAATAGCGGGAGCCGGGGAGCTGTTTTTT CASRIAGAGELFF
TRBJ2-7 14 TRBV7-9 TRBD2 . TGTGCCAGCAGCTCCGGGACTAGGGTCTACGAGCAGTACTTC CASSSGTRVYEQYF
TRBJ1-5 15 TRBV28 TRBD1 . TGTGCCAGCAGTTTAGCAGGGGGCGGCAATCAGCCCCAGCATTTT CASSLAGGGNQPQHF
TRBJ1-2 17 TRBV19 . . TGTGCCAGTAAAAGACAGGCCCTCGCCACTTATAACTATGGCTACACCTTC CASKRQALATYNYGYTF
TRBJ2-7 17 TRBV5-1 TRBD1 few TGCGCCAGCAGCATACGACAGGGTGAAAACCTGATCTACGAGCAGTACTTC CASSIRQGENLIYEQYF
TRBJ1-2 15 TRBV3-1/TRBV3-2 . few TGTGCCAGCAGCCCTCTTACGGGGGGGGCGGGTGGCTACACCTTC CASSPLTGGAGGYTF
TRBJ1-1 15 TRBV6-6 . . TGTGCCAGCAGTTACTCCCAGGGGTTAAACACTGAAGCTTTCTTT CASSYSQGLNTEAFF
TRBJ1-1 13 TRBV6-5 . . TGTGCCAGCAGTCCCCGTACAAACACTGAAGCTTTCTTT CASSPRTNTEAFF
TRBJ2-7 14 TRBV28 . once TGTGCCAGCAGCCGACTCGGGATCTCCTACGAGCAGTACTTC CASSRLGISYEQYF
TRBJ2-5 16 TRBV6-2/TRBV6-3 . . TGTGCCAGCAGTTACGAGTCAGGGGACGTGGTGGAGACCCAGTACTTC CASSYESGDVVETQYF
TRBJ1-6 17 TRBV9 TRBD1 . TGTGCCAGCAGCGTAGACCCTCTACAGGGGAAGCATTCACCCCTCCACTTT CASSVDPLQGKHSPLHF
TRBJ2-7 16 TRBV6-6 TRBD1 once TGTGCCAGCAGCTCTCCACCGGGACAGGGACCGGGTCGGCAGTACTTC CASSSPPGQGPGRQYF
TRBJ1-2 13 TRBV5-5 . . TGTGCCAGCAGCTTGTCTTCAGGGAATGGCTACACCTTC CASSLSSGNGYTF
TRBJ2-2 16 TRBV24-1 . . TGTGCCACCAGTGACCCGGACAAGCCGAACACCGGGGAGCTGTTTTTT CATSDPDKPNTGELFF